This T cell receptor beta chain was found in a study of T-cell reconstitution after alpha-beta-depleted transplantation in children. Preparation of the TCRbeta library involved a method that used unique molecular identifiers. TCRdb re-analysed the PCR reads in MiXCR, keeping a single row per CDR3 protein. This sample yields a few hundred thousand distinct CDR3 sequences, of which 13% are seen a single time; 2% to 2.5% belongs to the top ten. In its sample, this clonotype was seen a few times. This CDR3 spans 13 amino acids. CDR1 is SGHTA and CDR2 is FQGNSA in the germline V gene. V lost 4 bases, J lost 8 bases, and 12 bases lay in between.

This receptor was obtained from a male patient aged 10-17 years who had a stem cell transplant for acute myeloid leukemia, so the T cells may come from the graft donor. The specimen comprised PBMCs, mostly from graft donor cells, sampled 360 days after TCRalphabeta/CD19-depleted stem cell transplant. The chain couples TRBV7-2 to TRBJ2-1; D not resolved. The CDR3 is CASSSLYGDEQFF. Written as DNA, the CDR3 is TGTGCCAGCAGCTCCCTCTATGGCGATGAGCAGTTCTTC.